These 8 T cell receptor beta chains came from one sample sequenced in a study of STAT3 mutations in large granular lymphocyte leukemia. General study points: Every T-cell large granular lymphocyte leukemia patient had at least one immunodominant TCR beta clonotype.

Profiling relied on immunoSEQ multiplex PCR, and the TCRdb table lists in-frame clones only, not all of them. This sample has approximately 2,000 clones, with 65% to 70% found just once. No cognate antigen is known for these TCRs. Sequenced material: peripheral blood mononuclear cells. All receptors derive from a man aged 60 to 69 with T-cell large granular lymphocyte leukemia. Some clones in this sample may be carry-over from other donors' samples.

The chain is built from TRBV5-6 and TRBJ2-5; D possibly corresponds to TRBD1 (5 bases). The V end lost 2 bases, the J end lost 5 bases, and 13 bases lay between the germline ends. The CDR3 length is 14 residues. The germline V gene has CDR1 SGHDT and CDR2 YYEEEE. For the CDR3, the DNA is TGTGCCAGCAGCTTCCCGGGCAGGGTGGAGACCCAGTACTTC. Protein: CASSFPGRVETQYF. The whole variable domain, remainder taken from reference TRBV5-6 and TRBJ2-5, is DAGVTQSPTHLIKTRGQQVTLRCSPKSGHDTVSWYQQALGQGPQFIFQYYEEEERQRGNFPDRFSGHQFPNYSSELNVNALLLGDSALYLCASSFPGRVETQYFGPGTRLLVL.

V and J are TRBV27 and TRBJ2-3; TRBD2 matches at 8 bases. The CDR3 runs to 15 residues. V shed 5 bases, J shed 1 base, and the junction held 5 bases outside the gene matches. Germline V lookup: CDR1 MNHEY, CDR2 SMNVEV (reference sequence). The CDR3 is CASSLLGGGTDTQYF. DNA for the CDR3: TGTGCCAGCAGTCTTCTCGGGGGGGGCACAGATACGCAGTATTTT.

The CDR3 protein is CASSSRPPGGVNTEAFF. The CDR3 nucleotides read TGCGCCAGCAGCTCGAGACCCCCAGGGGGCGTGAACACTGAAGCTTTCTTT. J is TRBJ1-1 and V is TRBV5-1; 8 nucleotides align to TRBD1. Per germline, CDR1 SGHRS and CDR2 YFSETQ. The CDR3 length is 17 residues. Unmatched junction bases numbered 10, after V lost 3 bases and J lost 0 bases.

This clone is classed as medium-sized. Relative to the germline gene, one junction end is altered; a read error may explain this. The chain recombines TRBV5-5 with TRBJ2-7; maybe TRBD2 (5 bases). In germline, CDR1 is SGHKS, CDR2 YYEKEE (reference sequence). The CDR3 extends over 14 amino acids. The CDR3 bases are TGTGCCAGCAGCCACGACGTCAGTGAGGGAAGTTTACTCTTC. Translated, it gives CASSHDVSEGSLLF.

The rearrangement uses TRBV5-4 and TRBJ1-2; maybe TRBD1 (6 bases). Trimming stripped 3 bases from V and 2 bases from J, with 8 bases between. Germline loops: CDR1 SGHNT, CDR2 YYREEE (reference sequence). The CDR3 length is 13 residues. The CDR3 reads CASSWQGNYGYTF. As DNA, the CDR3 is TGTGCCAGCAGCTGGCAGGGGAACTATGGCTACACCTTC.

The rearrangement links TRBV30 to TRBJ2-7, with D uncertain. Germline loops: CDR1 GTSNPN, CDR2 SVGIG (reference sequence). The CDR3 consists of 13 residues. Trimming took off 2 bases at V and 0 bases at J, with 8 bases between the two ends. CDR3 in amino acids: CAWSKLASYEQYF. CDR3 sequence (DNA): TGTGCCTGGAGTAAACTGGCCTCCTACGAGCAGTACTTC. The full variable domain, rest sourced from reference TRBV30 and TRBJ2-7, is SQTIHQWPATLVQPVGSPLSLECTVEGTSNPNLYWYRQAAGRGLQLLFYSVGIGQISSEVPQNLSASRPQDRQFILSSKKLLLSDSGFYLCAWSKLASYEQYFGPGTRLTVT.

This clone was seen more than once but under ten times. The chain carries TRBV6-1 and TRBJ2-7, with D unresolved. V dropped 2 bases and J dropped 3 bases, with 8 bases sitting between them. CDR1 and CDR2 (germline): MNHNS, SASEGT. The CDR3 is made up of 13 amino acids. In DNA form, the CDR3 reads TGTGCCAGCAGTGAAAGGGAAGGCTACGAGCAGTACTTC. This encodes CASSEREGYEQYF.

The chain uses TRBV1 and TRBJ2-1; the table assigns TRBD2, which was not confirmed against the DNA. TRBV1 is deemed a pseudogene. The CDR3 length is 18 residues. The CDR3 is CTSSQDLRGLAGLNEQFF. Here the CDR3 DNA reads TGCACCAGCAGCCAAGATCTACGGGGACTAGCGGGGCTCAATGAGCAGTTCTTC.